The next 7 T cell receptor beta chains were all read from a single sample in a study of OX40 agonist ivuxolimab in advanced cancers. Sequenced by immunoSEQ multiplex PCR; TCRdb stores in-frame clones only, minus some. This sample has 35,000 to 55,000 clones, with about four fifths found just once. The source was CD4+ or CD8+ T cells sorted from blood, collected in a trial of the OX40 agonist ivuxolimab. Receptors were obtained from an adult with an advanced solid tumor such as melanoma, head and neck, liver or kidney cancer.

The V gene is TRBV11-2, the J gene TRBJ2-6; D ambiguous. Germline lookup yields CDR1 SGHAT and CDR2 FQNNGV. This CDR3 has 13 residues. Trimming pared 1 base from V and 2 bases from J, leaving 0 bases between. CDR3 coding DNA: TGTGCCAGCAGCTTAGCTGGGGCCAACGTCCTGACTTTC. Its translation: CASSLAGANVLTF.

V is TRBV7-2 and J is TRBJ1-2; D gene uncertain. Trimming took off 3 bases at V and 4 bases at J, with 12 bases between the two ends. This CDR3 is built from 14 residues. Germline assignment: CDR1 SGHTA and CDR2 FQGNSA. The CDR3 is CASSFLGAGYGYTF. DNA for the CDR3: TGTGCCAGCAGCTTCTTGGGCGCGGGCTATGGCTACACCTTC.

The rearrangement joins TRBV13 to TRBJ2-7, with 8 bases identical to TRBD1. CDR3 length equals 14 residues. The V segment lost 0 bases and the J segment 4 bases; nucleotides outside the gene matches: 2. Germline CDR1 PRHDT, CDR2 FYEKMQ (reference sequence). The CDR3 spells CASSLGQGAYEQYF. Here the CDR3 DNA reads TGTGCCAGCAGCTTAGGTCAGGGGGCTTACGAGCAGTACTTC.

The V and J genes are TRBV28 and TRBJ2-7, with 8 bases that match TRBD2. The V gene's germline CDR1 is MDHEN and CDR2 SYDVKM. The CDR3 consists of 14 residues. The V gene end was trimmed by 8 bases and the J gene end by 10 bases; junction bases not matched to a gene: 16. CDR3: CASDNPTSGNYQYF. In DNA, the CDR3 is TGTGCCAGCGATAACCCTACTAGCGGCAACTACCAGTACTTC.

This chain links TRBV30 with TRBJ1-3; 7 nucleotides agree with TRBD1. The junction had 3 bases not matched to a gene; V was cut back by 3 bases and J by 4 bases. Germline assignment: CDR1 GTSNPN and CDR2 SVGIG (reference sequence). This CDR3 contains 13 residues. The CDR3 DNA sequence: TGTGCCTGGAGGACGGGACAGGGAAACACCATATATTTT. It codes for CAWRTGQGNTIYF.

The chain uses TRBV6-5 and TRBJ2-7, with 7 bases matching TRBD1. This CDR3 is built from 13 residues. The germline V gene has CDR1 MNHEY and CDR2 SVGAGI. With 6 bases clipped from V and 5 bases from J, the junction kept 7 bases outside the gene matches. The CDR3 region is CASRLTGIHEQYF. CDR3 coding DNA: TGTGCCAGCAGGCTGACAGGGATCCACGAGCAGTACTTC.

The chain combines TRBV7-8 with TRBJ1-4; D might be TRBD1 (6 bases). The CDR3 sequence is 17 residues long. Germline CDR1 SGHVS, CDR2 FQNEAQ. Trimming took off 3 bases at V and 6 bases at J, with 20 bases between the two ends. CDR3 sequence reads: CASSLIGSRGGDEKLFF. The CDR3 DNA reads TGTGCCAGCAGCTTGATCGGGAGCAGGGGAGGAGATGAAAAACTGTTTTTT.